Listed below are T cell receptor beta chains from one sample, sequenced in a study of memory CD4+ T cells and cytomegalovirus serostatus. Some clones are missing from TCRdb's copy, which holds only in-frame ones; the method was immunoSEQ multiplex PCR. The table includes about 96,000 clones, roughly 80% detected once. Specimen: memory CD4+ T cells from blood. The source of these receptors is an adult in good health and CMV-seropositive. Each CDR3 is given with its conserved first and last residue. D genes are given only for firm matches. Only some rows state a clone size, as once, few, many or a class for expanded clones.

TRBV29-1	TRBJ2-5	.	TRBD2	CSVGSGRWGEQYF	TGCAGCGTTGGGAGCGGGAGGTGGGGAGAGCAGTACTTC
TRBV6-5	TRBJ1-1	.	.	CASSYQLGNTEAFF	TGTGCCAGCAGTTACCAACTGGGGAACACTGAAGCTTTCTTT
TRBV28	TRBJ2-5	few	.	CASSDFRRDTQETQYF	TGTGCCAGCAGTGACTTTAGACGGGACACCCAAGAGACCCAGTACTTC
TRBV6-6	TRBJ2-7	.	.	CASLRGRKAYEQYF	TGTGCCAGCCTGCGGGGCAGAAAAGCCTACGAGCAGTACTTC
TRBV7-2	TRBJ1-1	.	.	CASSLGVLNTEAFF	TGTGCCAGCAGCTTAGGGGTACTGAACACTGAAGCTTTCTTT
TRBV7-9	TRBJ1-1	.	.	CASSSAWGTEAFF	TGTGCCAGCAGCTCCGCCTGGGGCACTGAAGCTTTCTTT
TRBV27	TRBJ2-1	.	.	CASSFRDRFRNEQFF	TGTGCCAGCAGTTTTAGAGACAGGTTTAGGAATGAGCAGTTCTTC
TRBV7-9	TRBJ2-7	.	.	CASSRNAYEQYF	TGTGCCAGCAGCCGGAATGCCTACGAGCAGTACTTC
TRBV2	TRBJ1-4	.	.	CASRQGESEKNEKLFF	TGTGCCAGCAGACAAGGGGAGTCAGAGAAGAATGAAAAACTGTTTTTT
TRBV30	TRBJ1-3	.	TRBD1	CAWGGTGGPGNTIYF	TGTGCCTGGGGGGGGACAGGGGGCCCTGGAAACACCATATATTTT
TRBV4-1	TRBJ2-5	.	.	CASSLRWGDEETQYF	TGCGCCAGCAGCCTTCGCTGGGGGGACGAGGAGACCCAGTACTTC
TRBV28	TRBJ1-1	.	.	CASSFPPLSYRGTEAFF	TGTGCCAGCAGTTTCCCGCCCCTCTCCTACCGCGGCACTGAAGCTTTCTTT
TRBV18	TRBJ1-1	.	.	CASSPARRGLNEAFF	TGTGCCAGCTCACCTGCCCGGCGGGGGCTAAATGAAGCTTTCTTT
TRBV19	TRBJ2-2	.	.	CASSIGAGSNGELFF	TGTGCCAGTAGTATTGGGGCAGGGAGTAACGGGGAGCTGTTTTTT
TRBV6-5	TRBJ1-1	.	.	CASTPSAGTEAFF	TGTGCCAGCACCCCTTCTGCGGGCACTGAAGCTTTCTTT
TRBV5-1	TRBJ2-7	.	TRBD1	CASSLVGGRTSYEQYF	TGCGCCAGCAGCTTGGTAGGGGGCAGGACCTCCTACGAGCAGTACTTC
TRBV10-1	TRBJ2-3	.	TRBD1	CASSLQGTDTQYF	TGCGCCAGCAGTCTACAGGGGACAGATACGCAGTATTTT
TRBV9	TRBJ2-1	.	.	CASSVASGNEQFF	TGTGCCAGCAGCGTAGCAAGCGGTAATGAGCAGTTCTTC
TRBV6-1	TRBJ2-5	.	TRBD1	CASSEDRARETQYF	TGTGCCAGCAGTGAGGACAGGGCTAGGGAGACCCAGTACTTC
TRBV5-1	TRBJ2-3	.	TRBD2	CASSLGLAESTDTQYF	TGCGCCAGCAGCTTAGGACTAGCGGAAAGCACAGATACGCAGTATTTT
TRBV29-1	TRBJ1-2	.	TRBD1	CSVERVQGAGYTF	TGCAGCGTTGAACGGGTTCAGGGGGCGGGCTACACCTTC
TRBV7-9	TRBJ2-5	few	.	CASSRILSVETQYF	TGTGCCAGCAGCCGCATTCTTAGCGTAGAGACCCAGTACTTC
TRBV11-2	TRBJ2-3	.	.	CASSPRGTTDTQYF	TGTGCCAGCAGCCCGAGGGGGACCACAGATACGCAGTATTTT
TRBV28	TRBJ1-2	.	TRBD1	CASSLEQGHSGYTF	TGTGCCAGCAGTTTAGAACAGGGGCATTCTGGCTACACCTTC
TRBV6-5	TRBJ2-3	.	.	CASSYQSLTSTDTQYF	TGTGCCAGCAGTTACCAGAGCTTGACTAGCACAGATACGCAGTATTTT
TRBV28	TRBJ1-1	.	.	CASSSPGFYTEAFF	TGTGCCAGCAGTTCCCCGGGGTTTTACACTGAAGCTTTCTTT
TRBV28	TRBJ2-7	.	TRBD1	CASSTTGGTYEQYF	TGTGCCAGCAGCACTACAGGGGGAACCTACGAGCAGTACTTC
TRBV10-3	TRBJ2-7	.	.	CAISEGGSPDEQYF	TGTGCCATCAGTGAAGGTGGGAGTCCCGACGAGCAGTACTTC
TRBV7-6	TRBJ2-2	.	TRBD1	CASSLGQALSTGELFF	TGTGCCAGCAGCCTCGGACAGGCGCTGAGCACCGGGGAGCTGTTTTTT
TRBV6-6	TRBJ1-4	.	TRBD1	CASSYDRGWEEKLFF	TGTGCCAGCAGTTACGACAGGGGTTGGGAAGAAAAACTGTTTTTT
TRBV2	TRBJ1-3	once	.	CASSGGRLSSGNTIYF	TGTGCCAGCAGTGGGGGCAGACTTTCCTCTGGAAACACCATATATTTT
TRBV6-1	TRBJ1-1	.	.	CASRETGFMNTEAFF	TGTGCCAGCAGGGAGACAGGTTTTATGAACACTGAAGCTTTCTTT
TRBV28	TRBJ1-1	.	.	CASRTGQLNTEAFF	TGTGCCAGCAGGACAGGACAGCTGAACACTGAAGCTTTCTTT
TRBV7-7	TRBJ2-1	.	.	CASSLDRDREQFF	TGTGCTAGCAGCTTAGACAGAGACCGTGAGCAGTTCTTC
TRBV27	TRBJ1-5	.	TRBD1	CASSKLDRGPAQPQHF	TGTGCCAGCAGTAAGCTAGACAGGGGGCCCGCTCAGCCCCAGCATTTT
TRBV5-8	TRBJ2-3	.	TRBD1	CASSSYQAGQVRGADTQYF	TGTGCCAGCAGCTCGTACCAGGCCGGACAGGTACGAGGAGCAGATACGCAGTATTTT
TRBV7-2	TRBJ2-1	.	TRBD1	CASGQDNEQFF	TGTGCCTCGGGACAGGACAATGAGCAGTTCTTC
TRBV13	TRBJ2-1	.	.	CASSPPRYGRSREQFF	TGTGCCAGCAGCCCCCCGAGGTATGGGCGGAGCAGGGAGCAGTTCTTC
TRBV10-1	TRBJ2-2	once	.	CASSDSNTGELFF	TGCGCCAGCAGTGACTCTAACACCGGGGAGCTGTTTTTT
TRBV6-1	TRBJ2-4	.	.	CASSASWYIQYF	TGTGCCAGCAGTGCCTCCTGGTACATTCAGTACTTC
TRBV6-1	TRBJ1-2	.	.	CASLGWQVYGYTF	TGTGCCAGCCTAGGGTGGCAGGTCTATGGCTACACCTTC
TRBV6-6	TRBJ1-1	.	.	CASSYRGGEAFF	TGTGCCAGCAGTTACCGAGGGGGTGAAGCTTTCTTT
TRBV28	TRBJ2-7	.	TRBD2	CASSFLAGDPYEQYF	TGTGCCAGCAGTTTTCTAGCGGGTGACCCCTACGAGCAGTACTTC
TRBV28	TRBJ2-7	.	TRBD1	CATGQGQNYEQYF	TGTGCCACCGGACAGGGGCAAAACTACGAGCAGTACTTC
TRBV21-1	TRBJ2-7	.	.	CASSPRTGVYEQYF	TGTGCCAGCAGCCCTCGGACAGGGGTCTACGAGCAGTACTTC
TRBV6-1	TRBJ2-7	.	TRBD1	CASSERTGAEQYF	TGTGCCAGCAGTGAACGGACAGGGGCGGAGCAGTACTTC
TRBV10-2	TRBJ1-2	.	.	CASRVGTGRGYTF	TGCGCCAGCAGAGTGGGGACGGGACGTGGCTACACCTTC
TRBV5-1	TRBJ1-1	.	.	CASRDGRANTEAFF	TGCGCCAGCAGGGATGGACGGGCGAACACTGAAGCTTTCTTT
TRBV6-6	TRBJ1-1	.	.	CASSPPWGNTEAFF	TGTGCCAGCAGCCCCCCGTGGGGTAACACTGAAGCTTTCTTT
TRBV28	TRBJ2-5	.	TRBD2	CASSSGTSGILGGTQYF	TGTGCCAGCAGTTCTGGGACTAGCGGGATTTTAGGGGGGACCCAGTACTTC
TRBV14	TRBJ2-5	.	.	CASSVHQETQYF	TGTGCCAGCAGCGTCCACCAAGAGACCCAGTACTTC
TRBV28	TRBJ2-1	.	.	CASSPPSGSPSRYNEQFF	TGTGCCAGCAGTCCTCCTTCAGGTTCCCCTTCACGCTACAATGAGCAGTTCTTC
TRBV6-6	TRBJ1-3	.	.	CASSFLGASGNTIYF	TGTGCCAGCAGTTTCCTCGGTGCCTCTGGAAACACCATATATTTT
TRBV19	TRBJ2-1	.	TRBD2	CASSIGTSGRNEQFF	TGTGCCAGTAGTATAGGGACTAGCGGGAGAAATGAGCAGTTCTTC
TRBV4-2	TRBJ2-5	.	.	CASSQGGGSKETQYF	TGTGCCAGCAGCCAGGGGGGGGGCTCAAAAGAGACCCAGTACTTC
TRBV25-1	TRBJ2-1	few	.	CASSGDSYLSYNEQFF	TGTGCCAGCAGTGGGGACTCGTATCTCTCCTACAATGAGCAGTTCTTC